These T cell receptor beta chains were read from a single sample in a study of neurological immune-mediated disorders. TCRdb itself ran the 5' RACE reads through MiXCR, one entry per CDR3 protein. The data hold some 33,000 distinct CDR3 sequences, with roughly 1.6% observed a single time. Specimen: PBMCs. Receptor source: a woman aged 25 to 39 with multiple sclerosis. The CDR3 runs from the conserved cysteine through the conserved F or W. D genes are given only for firm matches. Clone sizes are given selectively: once, few, many, or a class where the clone is expanded.

clone size: many; V gene: TRBV7-6; J gene: TRBJ1-6; D gene: TRBD1; CDR3 DNA: TGTGCCAGCAGCTTAGGCAACAGGGGGGCGAATTCACCCCTCCACTTT; CDR3 protein: CASSLGNRGANSPLHF
clone size: many; V gene: TRBV7-6; J gene: TRBJ1-1; D gene: NA; CDR3 DNA: TGTGCCAGCAGCCCAGGAGGGGCGCCCACTGAAGCTTTCTTT; CDR3 protein: CASSPGGAPTEAFF
clone size: many; V gene: TRBV6-6; J gene: TRBJ2-1; D gene: TRBD2; CDR3 DNA: TGTGCCAGCAGTCCCGCGGGGGATCTCTACAATGAGCAGTTCTTC; CDR3 protein: CASSPAGDLYNEQFF
clone size: many; V gene: TRBV7-6; J gene: TRBJ2-3; D gene: TRBD2; CDR3 DNA: TGTGCCAGCAGCTTTTTGCTAGCGGGGGCGACAGATACGCAGTATTTT; CDR3 protein: CASSFLLAGATDTQYF
clone size: many; V gene: TRBV5-6; J gene: TRBJ2-7; D gene: NA; CDR3 DNA: TGTGCCAGCAGGCGTTCTGCCGGCCTCTGGGAGCAGTACTTC; CDR3 protein: CASRRSAGLWEQYF
clone size: many; V gene: TRBV20-1; J gene: TRBJ1-1; D gene: TRBD1; CDR3 DNA: TGCAGTGCCCGACAGGGGGTGAACACTGAAGCTTTCTTT; CDR3 protein: CSARQGVNTEAFF
clone size: many; V gene: TRBV20-1; J gene: TRBJ1-2; D gene: NA; CDR3 DNA: TGCAGTGCTAGAGATCAAGGGAGGGGGGTCCGTTATGGCTACACCTTC; CDR3 protein: CSARDQGRGVRYGYTF
clone size: many; V gene: TRBV20-1; J gene: TRBJ2-7; D gene: TRBD2; CDR3 DNA: TGCAGTGCTAAAAGGGGCGGGGGGCCCTACGAGCAGTACTTC; CDR3 protein: CSAKRGGGPYEQYF
clone size: many; V gene: TRBV12-3/TRBV12-4; J gene: TRBJ2-7; D gene: TRBD1; CDR3 DNA: TGTGCCAGCAGTTTAGAACAGCGGACAGGGGCCTACGAGCAGTACTTC; CDR3 protein: CASSLEQRTGAYEQYF
clone size: many; V gene: TRBV6-5; J gene: TRBJ1-2; D gene: NA; CDR3 DNA: TGTGCCAGCAGTTACGTAGCTAACTATGGCTACACCTTC; CDR3 protein: CASSYVANYGYTF
clone size: many; V gene: TRBV15; J gene: TRBJ1-3; D gene: NA; CDR3 DNA: TGTGCCACCAGCAGCGATACTACCTTCTCTGGAAACACCATATATTTT; CDR3 protein: CATSSDTTFSGNTIYF
clone size: many; V gene: TRBV5-1; J gene: TRBJ2-1; D gene: TRBD1; CDR3 DNA: TGCGCCAGCAGCCTGGGCCAGGGGGCAAATGAGCAGTTCTTC; CDR3 protein: CASSLGQGANEQFF
clone size: many; V gene: TRBV14; J gene: TRBJ2-7; D gene: NA; CDR3 DNA: TGTGCCAGCAGCCCCTCCTGGTGGTCTCGGAACGAGCAGTACTTC; CDR3 protein: CASSPSWWSRNEQYF
clone size: many; V gene: TRBV7-2; J gene: TRBJ2-3; D gene: TRBD1; CDR3 DNA: TGTGCCAGCAGCATACAGGGGCATACGCAGTATTTT; CDR3 protein: CASSIQGHTQYF
clone size: few; V gene: TRBV7-8; J gene: TRBJ2-3; D gene: NA; CDR3 DNA: TGTGCCAGCAGCGCCTATGGGGATACGCAGTATTTT; CDR3 protein: CASSAYGDTQYF
clone size: many; V gene: TRBV7-9; J gene: TRBJ2-7; D gene: NA; CDR3 DNA: TGTGCCAGCAGCCGCGGGTTGTACGAGCAGTACTTC; CDR3 protein: CASSRGLYEQYF
clone size: many; V gene: TRBV9; J gene: TRBJ2-5; D gene: NA; CDR3 DNA: TGTGCCAGCAGCGGGGGCAGGGTGGAGACCCAGTACTTC; CDR3 protein: CASSGGRVETQYF
clone size: many; V gene: TRBV6-2/TRBV6-3; J gene: TRBJ2-7; D gene: TRBD1; CDR3 DNA: TGTGCCAGCAGTACCGGGACAGGGGTTTACGAGCAGTACTTC; CDR3 protein: CASSTGTGVYEQYF
clone size: many; V gene: TRBV9; J gene: TRBJ2-4; D gene: NA; CDR3 DNA: TGTGCCAGCAGCGTTGACTCGGGCCCTAGAGGCATTCAGTACTTC; CDR3 protein: CASSVDSGPRGIQYF
clone size: many; V gene: TRBV5-1; J gene: TRBJ1-1; D gene: TRBD1; CDR3 DNA: TGCGCCAGCAGCGGGACAGGAAGGTTTGGTGAAGCTTTCTTT; CDR3 protein: CASSGTGRFGEAFF
clone size: many; V gene: TRBV5-1; J gene: TRBJ2-3; D gene: NA; CDR3 DNA: TGCGCCAGCAGCTTGCCCGACAGCACAGATACGCAGTATTTT; CDR3 protein: CASSLPDSTDTQYF
clone size: many; V gene: TRBV5-1; J gene: TRBJ2-2; D gene: TRBD2; CDR3 DNA: TGCGCCAGCAGCTTTAGCGGGGGGGCCGCCGGGGAGCTGTTTTTT; CDR3 protein: CASSFSGGAAGELFF
clone size: many; V gene: TRBV7-8; J gene: TRBJ2-7; D gene: NA; CDR3 DNA: TGTGCCAGCAGCTTAAGTGGCAGGCGAGCCTACGAGCAGTACTTC; CDR3 protein: CASSLSGRRAYEQYF
clone size: many; V gene: TRBV7-8; J gene: TRBJ2-5; D gene: TRBD2; CDR3 DNA: TGTGCCAGTCTACGACTAGCGGGGGGGCTAGTAGGAGAGACCCAGTACTTC; CDR3 protein: CASLRLAGGLVGETQYF
clone size: many; V gene: TRBV15; J gene: TRBJ2-4; D gene: NA; CDR3 DNA: TGTGCCACCAGCAGAGGACTAAACATTCAGTACTTC; CDR3 protein: CATSRGLNIQYF
clone size: many; V gene: TRBV5-1; J gene: TRBJ2-3; D gene: NA; CDR3 DNA: TGCGCCAGCAGCTCCGGGACTGCTAGCACAGATACGCAGTATTTT; CDR3 protein: CASSSGTASTDTQYF
clone size: many; V gene: TRBV12-3/TRBV12-4; J gene: TRBJ1-4; D gene: TRBD1; CDR3 DNA: TGTGCCAGCAGTTTACTGGGGCAGGGGGGTGAAAAACTGTTTTTT; CDR3 protein: CASSLLGQGGEKLFF
clone size: many; V gene: TRBV3-1; J gene: TRBJ2-2; D gene: NA; CDR3 DNA: TGTGCCAGCAGCCAAGATCACGGGGGCGGGGAGCTGTTTTTT; CDR3 protein: CASSQDHGGGELFF
clone size: many; V gene: TRBV20-1; J gene: TRBJ2-1; D gene: TRBD2; CDR3 DNA: TGCAGTCGAGCCCGCGGGGGGGAGCAGTTCTTC; CDR3 protein: CSRARGGEQFF
clone size: many; V gene: TRBV20-1; J gene: TRBJ1-2; D gene: NA; CDR3 DNA: TGCAGTGCTAGACGGAGCGTCAGGTTCTACACCTTC; CDR3 protein: CSARRSVRFYTF
clone size: many; V gene: TRBV12-3/TRBV12-4; J gene: TRBJ2-7; D gene: TRBD2; CDR3 DNA: TGTGCCAGCAGCCCACTAGCGGGGGCCCCCTCCTACGAGCAGTACTTC; CDR3 protein: CASSPLAGAPSYEQYF
clone size: many; V gene: TRBV29-1; J gene: TRBJ2-3; D gene: NA; CDR3 DNA: TGCAGCGTTGGGGATACGCAGTATTTT; CDR3 protein: CSVGDTQYF
clone size: many; V gene: TRBV11-2; J gene: TRBJ2-1; D gene: TRBD1; CDR3 DNA: TGTGCCAGCAGCTTAGGACAGGGTAGGAATGAGCAGTTCTTC; CDR3 protein: CASSLGQGRNEQFF
clone size: medium-sized; V gene: TRBV5-1; J gene: TRBJ2-1; D gene: NA; CDR3 DNA: TGCGCCAGCAGCTTTACGCAGGGCCTCAATGAGCAGTTCTTC; CDR3 protein: CASSFTQGLNEQFF
clone size: many; V gene: TRBV12-3/TRBV12-4; J gene: TRBJ2-1; D gene: NA; CDR3 DNA: TGTGCCAGCAGTTTAGTTCAGGTCGGGGAGCAGTTCTTC; CDR3 protein: CASSLVQVGEQFF
clone size: many; V gene: TRBV5-4; J gene: TRBJ1-4; D gene: NA; CDR3 DNA: TGTGCCAGCAGCATGGGGGCCATAGAGGAAAAACTGTTTTTT; CDR3 protein: CASSMGAIEEKLFF
clone size: many; V gene: TRBV10-2; J gene: TRBJ2-3; D gene: TRBD2; CDR3 DNA: TGCGCCAGCAGTCTTAGCGGGAGTTCCACAGATACGCAGTATTTT; CDR3 protein: CASSLSGSSTDTQYF
clone size: many; V gene: TRBV7-8; J gene: TRBJ1-2; D gene: NA; CDR3 DNA: TGTGCCAGCAGCCCCGCGGGCAGGGGAGGCTACACCTTC; CDR3 protein: CASSPAGRGGYTF
clone size: many; V gene: TRBV20-1; J gene: TRBJ2-7; D gene: NA; CDR3 DNA: TGCAGTGCTAGTGAACAGGGTACCCGCGAGCAGTACTTC; CDR3 protein: CSASEQGTREQYF
clone size: many; V gene: TRBV20-1; J gene: TRBJ1-2; D gene: TRBD1; CDR3 DNA: TGCAGTGCTCCGCGACAGGGAGGATACACCTTC; CDR3 protein: CSAPRQGGYTF
clone size: NA; V gene: TRBV19; J gene: TRBJ1-5; D gene: TRBD1; CDR3 DNA: TGTGCCAGTGATCGGGACAGGGGGCTTAATCAGCCCCAGCATTTT; CDR3 protein: CASDRDRGLNQPQHF
clone size: many; V gene: TRBV5-1; J gene: TRBJ1-2; D gene: NA; CDR3 DNA: TGCGCCAGCAGCTCCGGACAGATCTATGGCTACACCTTC; CDR3 protein: CASSSGQIYGYTF